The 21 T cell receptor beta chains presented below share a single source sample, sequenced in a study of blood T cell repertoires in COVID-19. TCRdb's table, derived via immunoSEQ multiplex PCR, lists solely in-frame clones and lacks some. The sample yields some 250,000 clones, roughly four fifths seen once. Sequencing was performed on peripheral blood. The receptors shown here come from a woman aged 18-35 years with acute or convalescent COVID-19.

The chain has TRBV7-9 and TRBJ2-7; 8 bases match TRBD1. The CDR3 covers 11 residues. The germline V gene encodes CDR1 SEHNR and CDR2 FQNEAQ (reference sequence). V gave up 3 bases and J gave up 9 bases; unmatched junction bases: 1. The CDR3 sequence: CASSFGQGQYF. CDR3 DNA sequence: TGTGCCAGCAGCTTCGGACAGGGGCAGTACTTC.

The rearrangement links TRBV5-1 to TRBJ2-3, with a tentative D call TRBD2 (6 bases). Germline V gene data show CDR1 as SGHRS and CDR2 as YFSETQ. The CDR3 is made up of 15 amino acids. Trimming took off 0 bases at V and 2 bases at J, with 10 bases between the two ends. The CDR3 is CASSLGPGVTDTQYF. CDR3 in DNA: TGCGCCAGCAGCTTGGGTCCGGGAGTCACAGATACGCAGTATTTT.

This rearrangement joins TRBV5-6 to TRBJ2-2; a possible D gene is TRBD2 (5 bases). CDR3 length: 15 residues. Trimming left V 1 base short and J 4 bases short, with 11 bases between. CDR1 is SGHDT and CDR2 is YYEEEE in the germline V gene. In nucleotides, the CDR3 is TGTGCCAGCAGCTTGCCAGGTGGGAGCACCGGGGAGCTGTTTTTT. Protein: CASSLPGGSTGELFF.

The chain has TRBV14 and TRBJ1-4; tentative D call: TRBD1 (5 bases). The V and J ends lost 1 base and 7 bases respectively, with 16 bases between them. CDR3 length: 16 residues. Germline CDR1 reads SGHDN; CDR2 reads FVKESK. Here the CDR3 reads CASSQVFAGLGEKLFF. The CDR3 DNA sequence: TGTGCCAGCAGCCAAGTTTTCGCGGGGCTTGGTGAAAAACTGTTTTTT.

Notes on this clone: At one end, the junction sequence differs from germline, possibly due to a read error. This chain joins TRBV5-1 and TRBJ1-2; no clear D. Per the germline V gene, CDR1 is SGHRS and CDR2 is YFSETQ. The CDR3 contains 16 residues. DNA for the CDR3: TGCGCCAGCAGCTTGGAAATTAGGTCCTCGGGGAATGGCCACACCTTC. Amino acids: CASSLEIRSSGNGHTF.

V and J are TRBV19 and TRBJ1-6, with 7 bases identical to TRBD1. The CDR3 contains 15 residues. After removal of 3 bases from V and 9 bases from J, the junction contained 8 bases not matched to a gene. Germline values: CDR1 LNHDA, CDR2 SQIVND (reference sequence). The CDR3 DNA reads TGTGCCAGTAGTATGTTAGGGGGCGCGGGTTCACCCCTCCACTTT. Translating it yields CASSMLGGAGSPLHF.

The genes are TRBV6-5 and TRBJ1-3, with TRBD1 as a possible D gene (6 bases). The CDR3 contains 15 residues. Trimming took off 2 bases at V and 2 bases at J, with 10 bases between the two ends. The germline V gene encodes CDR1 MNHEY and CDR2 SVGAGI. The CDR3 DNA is TGTGCCAGCAGTTACGAAACAGGGCCTGGAAACACCATATATTTT. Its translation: CASSYETGPGNTIYF.

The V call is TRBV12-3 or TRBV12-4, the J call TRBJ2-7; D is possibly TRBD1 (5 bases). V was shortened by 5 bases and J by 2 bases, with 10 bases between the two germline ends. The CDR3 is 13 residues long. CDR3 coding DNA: TGTGCCAGCAGTCTCAGGGAAGCCTACGAGCAGTACTTC. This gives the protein CASSLREAYEQYF.

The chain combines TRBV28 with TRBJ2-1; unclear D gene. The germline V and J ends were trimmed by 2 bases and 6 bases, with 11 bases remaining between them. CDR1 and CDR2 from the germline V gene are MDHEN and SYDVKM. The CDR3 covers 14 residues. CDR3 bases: TGTGCCAGCAGTTTACGGGTCACGATCAATGAGCAGTTCTTC. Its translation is CASSLRVTINEQFF.

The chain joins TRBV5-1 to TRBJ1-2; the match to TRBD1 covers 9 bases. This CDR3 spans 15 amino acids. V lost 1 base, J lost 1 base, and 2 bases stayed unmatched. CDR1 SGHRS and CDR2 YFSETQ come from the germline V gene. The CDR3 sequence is CASSLTGGDNYGYTF. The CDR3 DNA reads TGCGCCAGCAGCTTGACAGGGGGCGATAACTATGGCTACACCTTC.

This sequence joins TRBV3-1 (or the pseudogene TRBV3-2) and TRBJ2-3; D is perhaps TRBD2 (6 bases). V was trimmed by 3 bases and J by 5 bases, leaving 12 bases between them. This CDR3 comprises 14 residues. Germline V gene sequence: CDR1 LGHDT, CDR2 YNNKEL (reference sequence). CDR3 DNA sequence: TGTGCCAGCAGCCAGCGGGACGGTCGAGATACGCAGTATTTT. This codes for CASSQRDGRDTQYF.

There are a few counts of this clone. The CDR3 loop is CASSRTTGTTNYGYTF. CDR3 DNA: TGTGCCAGCAGCCGAACGACAGGGACCACTAACTATGGCTACACCTTC. This chain links TRBV7-8 with TRBJ1-2, with 7 bases lining up with TRBD1. The CDR3 sequence is 16 residues long. The V gene end was trimmed by 5 bases and the J gene end by 0 bases; junction bases not matched to a gene: 9. Per germline, CDR1 SGHVS and CDR2 FQNEAQ.

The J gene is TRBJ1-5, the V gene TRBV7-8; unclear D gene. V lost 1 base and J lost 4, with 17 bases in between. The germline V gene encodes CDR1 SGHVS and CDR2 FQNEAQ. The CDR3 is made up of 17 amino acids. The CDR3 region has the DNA TGTGCCAGCAGCTTAGGGAGGGAGGGCCGAAAGAATCAGCCCCAGCATTTT. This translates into CASSLGREGRKNQPQHF.

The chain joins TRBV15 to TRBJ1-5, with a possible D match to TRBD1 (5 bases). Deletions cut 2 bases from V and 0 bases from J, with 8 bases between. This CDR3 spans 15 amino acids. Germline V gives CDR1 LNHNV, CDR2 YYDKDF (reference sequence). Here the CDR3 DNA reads TGTGCCACCAGCAGACAGGGTAATAGCAATCAGCCCCAGCATTTT. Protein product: CATSRQGNSNQPQHF.

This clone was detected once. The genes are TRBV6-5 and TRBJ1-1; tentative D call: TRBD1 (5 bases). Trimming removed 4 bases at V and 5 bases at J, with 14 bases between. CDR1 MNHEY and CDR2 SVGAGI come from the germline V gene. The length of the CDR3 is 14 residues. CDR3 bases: TGTGCCAGCAGTTCTCATTCCCCAGGGACTGAAGCTTTCTTT. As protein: CASSSHSPGTEAFF.

The CDR3: CASLSTRDTYEQYF. CDR3 nucleotide sequence: TGCGCCAGCCTAAGTACCCGGGACACCTACGAGCAGTACTTC. This chain uses TRBV10-2 with TRBJ2-7, with D tentatively TRBD1 (6 bases). Looked up from germline, CDR1 is WSHSY and CDR2 is SAAADI. CDR3 length equals 14 residues. V was clipped by 8 bases and J by 2 bases, with 16 bases between them.

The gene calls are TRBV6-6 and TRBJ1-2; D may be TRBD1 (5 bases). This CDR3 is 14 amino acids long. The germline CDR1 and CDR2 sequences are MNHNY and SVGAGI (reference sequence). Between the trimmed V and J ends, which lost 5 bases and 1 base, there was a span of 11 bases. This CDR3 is CASSRGDLNYGYTF. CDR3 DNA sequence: TGTGCCAGCAGTCGGGGCGACCTTAACTATGGCTACACCTTC.

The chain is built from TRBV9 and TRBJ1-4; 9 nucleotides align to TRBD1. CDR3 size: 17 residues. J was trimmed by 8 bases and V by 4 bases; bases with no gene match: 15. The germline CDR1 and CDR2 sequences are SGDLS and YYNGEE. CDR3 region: CASSLRDRVLGAEKLFF. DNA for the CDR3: TGTGCCAGCAGCCTCCGGGACAGGGTACTTGGAGCGGAAAAACTGTTTTTT.

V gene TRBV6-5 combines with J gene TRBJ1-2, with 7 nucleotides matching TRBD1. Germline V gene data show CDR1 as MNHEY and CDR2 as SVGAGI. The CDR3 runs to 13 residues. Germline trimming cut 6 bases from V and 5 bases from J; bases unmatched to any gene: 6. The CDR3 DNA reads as TGTGCCAGCAGCCCACAGGGGCGGTATGGCTACACCTTC. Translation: CASSPQGRYGYTF.

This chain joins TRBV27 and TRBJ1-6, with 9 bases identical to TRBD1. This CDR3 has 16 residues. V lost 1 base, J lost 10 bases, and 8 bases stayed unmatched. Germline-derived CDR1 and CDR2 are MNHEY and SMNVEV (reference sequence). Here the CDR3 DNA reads TGTGCCAGCAGTTTATATACAGGGGGCATTAAATCACCCCTCCACTTT. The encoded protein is CASSLYTGGIKSPLHF.

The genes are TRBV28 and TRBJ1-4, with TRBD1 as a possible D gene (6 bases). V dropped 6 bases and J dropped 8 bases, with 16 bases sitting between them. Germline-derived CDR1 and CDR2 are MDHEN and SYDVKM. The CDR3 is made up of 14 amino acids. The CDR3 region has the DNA TGTGCCAGCAGCCCCGGGACACCGGGGGAAAAACTGTTTTTT. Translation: CASSPGTPGEKLFF.